The entry below describes one T cell receptor beta chain. The entry originates in a study of OX40 agonist ivuxolimab in advanced cancers. A history of autoimmune disease or systemic immunosuppression excluded patients. Measured with immunoSEQ multiplex PCR; TCRdb has only the in-frame clones, and not every one. Among some 64,000 clones listed, just under 85% were seen once. The germline V and J ends were trimmed by 4 bases and 0 bases, with 16 bases remaining between them. The germline V gene encodes CDR1 SGHRS and CDR2 YFSETQ. The CDR3 has 16 residues. This clonotype originated in an adult with an advanced solid tumor such as melanoma, head and neck, liver or kidney cancer. The sample here was CD4+ or CD8+ T cells sorted from blood, taken in a trial of the OX40 agonist ivuxolimab. The chain couples TRBV5-1 to TRBJ1-1, with D possibly TRBD1 on 5 matching bases. Here the CDR3 reads CASSRGDPSMNTEAFF. The CDR3 DNA is TGCGCCAGCAGCCGAGGGGATCCATCCATGAACACTGAAGCTTTCTTT.